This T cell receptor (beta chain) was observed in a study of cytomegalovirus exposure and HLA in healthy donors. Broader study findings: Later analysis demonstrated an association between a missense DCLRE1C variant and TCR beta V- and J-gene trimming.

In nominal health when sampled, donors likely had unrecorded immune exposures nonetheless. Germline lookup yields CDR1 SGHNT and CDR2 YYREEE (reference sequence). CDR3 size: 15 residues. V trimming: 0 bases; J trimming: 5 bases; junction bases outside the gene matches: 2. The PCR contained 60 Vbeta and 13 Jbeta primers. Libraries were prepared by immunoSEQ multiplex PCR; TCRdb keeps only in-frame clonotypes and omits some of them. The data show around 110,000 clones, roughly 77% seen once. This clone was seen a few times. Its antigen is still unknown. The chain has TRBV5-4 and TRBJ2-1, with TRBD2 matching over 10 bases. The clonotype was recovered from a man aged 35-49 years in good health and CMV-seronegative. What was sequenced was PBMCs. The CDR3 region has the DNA TGTGCCAGCAGCTTGGGAGGACTAGCGGACAATGAGCAGTTCTTC. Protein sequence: CASSLGGLADNEQFF.